This entry concerns a single TCR beta chain. Repertoires were generated with immunoSEQ multiplex PCR, while TCRdb's copy carries only in-frame clones and drops some. The sample lists roughly 110,000 clones, roughly 90% occurring once. These data are taken from a study of blood T cell repertoires in COVID-19. Trimming cost V 6 bases and J 5 bases; bases outside gene matches: 7. Germline CDR1 LGHDT, CDR2 YNNKEL (reference sequence). The CDR3 extends over 14 amino acids. The chain has TRBV3-1 (or the pseudogene TRBV3-2) and TRBJ2-7; 10 bases fit TRBD1. Sequencing input: peripheral blood. This clonotype originated in a woman between 70 and 85 years old who had recovered from COVID-19. The CDR3 spells CASSRTGGIHEQYF. DNA of the CDR3: TGTGCCAGCAGTCGGACAGGGGGTATCCACGAGCAGTACTTC.